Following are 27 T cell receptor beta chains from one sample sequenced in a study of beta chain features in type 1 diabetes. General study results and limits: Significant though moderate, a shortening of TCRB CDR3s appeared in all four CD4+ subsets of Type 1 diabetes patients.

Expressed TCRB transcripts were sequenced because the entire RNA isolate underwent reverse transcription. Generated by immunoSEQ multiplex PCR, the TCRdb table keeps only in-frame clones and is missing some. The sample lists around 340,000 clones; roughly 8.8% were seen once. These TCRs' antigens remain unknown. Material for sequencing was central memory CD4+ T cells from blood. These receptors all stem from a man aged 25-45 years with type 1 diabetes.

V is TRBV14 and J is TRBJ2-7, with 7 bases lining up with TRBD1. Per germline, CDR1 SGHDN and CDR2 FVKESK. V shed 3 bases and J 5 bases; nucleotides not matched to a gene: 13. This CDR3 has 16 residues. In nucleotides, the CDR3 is TGTGCCAGCAGCCACAATATTTTAAGGGGGCGCAACGAGCAGTACTTC. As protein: CASSHNILRGRNEQYF.

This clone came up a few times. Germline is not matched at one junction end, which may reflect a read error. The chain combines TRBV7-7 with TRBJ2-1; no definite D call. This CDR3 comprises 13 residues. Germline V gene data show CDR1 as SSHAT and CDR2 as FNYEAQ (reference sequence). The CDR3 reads CASSLAMPNEQFF. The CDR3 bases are TGTGCTAGCAGCTTAGCCATGCCCAATGAGCAGTTCTTC. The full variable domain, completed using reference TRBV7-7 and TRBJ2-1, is GAGVSQSPRYKVTKRGQDVTLRCDPISSHATLYWYQQALGQGPEFLTYFNYEAQPDKSGLPSDRFSAERPEGSISTLTIQRTEQRDSAMYRCASSLAMPNEQFFGPGTRLTVL.

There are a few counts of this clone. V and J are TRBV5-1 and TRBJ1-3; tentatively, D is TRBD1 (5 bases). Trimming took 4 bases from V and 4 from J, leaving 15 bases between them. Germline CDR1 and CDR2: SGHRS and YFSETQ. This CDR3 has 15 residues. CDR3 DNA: TGCGCCAGCAGCCCGGGGACCGCTACAGGAAACACCATATATTTT. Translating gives CASSPGTATGNTIYF.

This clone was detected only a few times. CDR3 protein: CASSGSGLAGNTGELFF. CDR3 DNA sequence: TGTGCCAGCAGCGGATCCGGACTAGCGGGGAACACCGGGGAGCTGTTTTTT. This rearrangement joins TRBV5-4 to TRBJ2-2, with 11 bases aligning to TRBD2. J gave up 1 base and V 4 bases, and 6 bases lay outside the gene matches. CDR1 and CDR2 from the germline V gene are SGHNT and YYREEE (reference sequence). This CDR3 is built from 17 residues.

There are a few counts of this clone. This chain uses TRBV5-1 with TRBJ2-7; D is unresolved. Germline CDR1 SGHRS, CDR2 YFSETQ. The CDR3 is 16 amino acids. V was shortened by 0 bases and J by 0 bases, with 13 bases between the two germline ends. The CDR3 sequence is CASSLEPSRSSYEQYF. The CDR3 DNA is TGCGCCAGCAGCTTGGAACCGTCTAGGAGCTCCTACGAGCAGTACTTC.

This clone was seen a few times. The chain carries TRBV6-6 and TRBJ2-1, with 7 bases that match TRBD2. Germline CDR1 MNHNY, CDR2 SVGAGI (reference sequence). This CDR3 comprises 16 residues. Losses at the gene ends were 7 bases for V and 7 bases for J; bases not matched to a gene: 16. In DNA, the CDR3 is TGTGCCAGCAAAATACAAAGGAGACGGGGGGAGAATGAGCAGTTCTTC. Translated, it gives CASKIQRRRGENEQFF.

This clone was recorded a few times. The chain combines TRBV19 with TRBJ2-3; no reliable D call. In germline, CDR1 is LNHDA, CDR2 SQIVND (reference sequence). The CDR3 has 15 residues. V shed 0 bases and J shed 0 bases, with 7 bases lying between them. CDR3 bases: TGTGCCAGTAGTATAGAAGGCGGTAGCACAGATACGCAGTATTTT. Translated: CASSIEGGSTDTQYF.

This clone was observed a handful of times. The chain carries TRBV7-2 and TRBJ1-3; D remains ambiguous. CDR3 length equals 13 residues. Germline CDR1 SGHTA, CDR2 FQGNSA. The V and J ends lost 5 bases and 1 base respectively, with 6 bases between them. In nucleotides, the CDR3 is TGTGCCAGCAGCACGGGGTCTGGAAACACCATATATTTT. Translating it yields CASSTGSGNTIYF.

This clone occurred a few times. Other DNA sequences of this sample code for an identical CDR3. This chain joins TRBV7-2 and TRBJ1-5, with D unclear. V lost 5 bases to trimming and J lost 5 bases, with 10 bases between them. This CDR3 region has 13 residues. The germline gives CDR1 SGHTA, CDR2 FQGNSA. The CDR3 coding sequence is TGTGCCAGCAGCCCGGACCGGGATCAGCCCCAGCATTTT. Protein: CASSPDRDQPQHF.

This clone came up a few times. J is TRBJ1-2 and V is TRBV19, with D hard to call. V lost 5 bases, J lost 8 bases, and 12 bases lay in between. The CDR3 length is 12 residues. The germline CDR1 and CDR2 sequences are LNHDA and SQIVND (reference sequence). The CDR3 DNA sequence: TGTGCCAGTAGTGAGGCAAGAAAGGGCTACACCTTC. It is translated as CASSEARKGYTF.

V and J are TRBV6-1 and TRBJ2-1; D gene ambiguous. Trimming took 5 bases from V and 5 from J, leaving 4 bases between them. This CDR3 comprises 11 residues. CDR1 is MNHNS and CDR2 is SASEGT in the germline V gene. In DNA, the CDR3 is TGTGCCAGCAGTCTGGACAATGAGCAGTTCTTC. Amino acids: CASSLDNEQFF.

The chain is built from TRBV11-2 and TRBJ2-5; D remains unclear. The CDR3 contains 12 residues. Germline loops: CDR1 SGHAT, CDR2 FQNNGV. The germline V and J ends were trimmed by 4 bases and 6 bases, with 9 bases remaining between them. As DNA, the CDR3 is TGTGCCAGCAGCTCCGACGTTAAGACCCAGTACTTC. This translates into CASSSDVKTQYF.

Here the CDR3 DNA reads TGTGCCAGCAGTCCCGGACAGGCCTACTACGAGCAGTACTTC. This gives the protein CASSPGQAYYEQYF. The gene calls are TRBV27 and TRBJ2-7; 7 positions agree with TRBD1. J was trimmed by 3 bases and V by 5 bases; bases with no gene match: 7. Germline V CDR1 and CDR2: MNHEY, SMNVEV (reference sequence). This CDR3 spans 14 amino acids.

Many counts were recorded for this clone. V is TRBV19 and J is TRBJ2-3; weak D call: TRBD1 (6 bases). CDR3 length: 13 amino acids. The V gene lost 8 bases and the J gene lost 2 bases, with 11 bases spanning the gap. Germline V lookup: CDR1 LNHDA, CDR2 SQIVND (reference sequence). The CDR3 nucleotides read TGTGCCAGTTCGACAGGCCTCACAGATACGCAGTATTTT. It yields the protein CASSTGLTDTQYF. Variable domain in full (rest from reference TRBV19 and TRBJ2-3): DGGITQSPKYLFRKEGQNVTLSCEQNLNHDAMYWYRQDPGQGLRLIYYSQIVNDFQKGDIAEGYSVSREKKESFPLTVTSAQKNPTAFYLCASSTGLTDTQYFGPGTRLTVL.

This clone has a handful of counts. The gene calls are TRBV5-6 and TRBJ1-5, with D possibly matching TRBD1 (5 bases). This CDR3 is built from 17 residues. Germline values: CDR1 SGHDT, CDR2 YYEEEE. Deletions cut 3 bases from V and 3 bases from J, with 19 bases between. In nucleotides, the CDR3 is TGTGCCAGCAGCTCCCAAAGGACTGGGGCGTTCAATCAGCCCCAGCATTTT. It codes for CASSSQRTGAFNQPQHF.

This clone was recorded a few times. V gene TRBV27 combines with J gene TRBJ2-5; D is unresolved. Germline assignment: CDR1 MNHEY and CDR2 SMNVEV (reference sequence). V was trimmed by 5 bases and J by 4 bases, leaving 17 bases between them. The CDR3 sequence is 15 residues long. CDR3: CASSPPSRGPETQYF. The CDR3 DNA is TGTGCCAGCAGTCCACCGTCGAGAGGCCCAGAGACCCAGTACTTC.

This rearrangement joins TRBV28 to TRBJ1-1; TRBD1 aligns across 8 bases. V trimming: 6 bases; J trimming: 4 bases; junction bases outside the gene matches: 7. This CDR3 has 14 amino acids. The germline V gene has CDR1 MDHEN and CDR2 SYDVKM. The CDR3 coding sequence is TGTGCCAGCAGCGCAGGGGGCAGGCGCACTGAAGCTTTCTTT. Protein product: CASSAGGRRTEAFF.

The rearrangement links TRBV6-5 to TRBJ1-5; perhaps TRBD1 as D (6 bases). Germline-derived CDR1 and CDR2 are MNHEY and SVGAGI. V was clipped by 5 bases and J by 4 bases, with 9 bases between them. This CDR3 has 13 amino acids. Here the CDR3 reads CASSLQGNQPQHF. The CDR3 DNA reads TGTGCCAGCAGTCTACAGGGAAATCAGCCCCAGCATTTT.

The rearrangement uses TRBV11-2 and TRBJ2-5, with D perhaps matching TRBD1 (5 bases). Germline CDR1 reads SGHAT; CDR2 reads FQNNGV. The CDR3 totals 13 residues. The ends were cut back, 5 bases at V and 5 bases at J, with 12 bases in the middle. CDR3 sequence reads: CASSLLQEETQYF. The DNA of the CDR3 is TGTGCCAGCAGCCTGTTACAGGAGGAGACCCAGTACTTC.

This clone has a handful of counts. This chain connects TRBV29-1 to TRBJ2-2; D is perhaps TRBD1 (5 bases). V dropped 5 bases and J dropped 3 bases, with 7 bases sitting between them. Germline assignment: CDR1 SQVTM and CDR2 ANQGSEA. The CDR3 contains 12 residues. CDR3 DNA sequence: TGCAGCGTTTCCAGGGACACCGGGGAGCTGTTTTTT. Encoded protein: CSVSRDTGELFF.

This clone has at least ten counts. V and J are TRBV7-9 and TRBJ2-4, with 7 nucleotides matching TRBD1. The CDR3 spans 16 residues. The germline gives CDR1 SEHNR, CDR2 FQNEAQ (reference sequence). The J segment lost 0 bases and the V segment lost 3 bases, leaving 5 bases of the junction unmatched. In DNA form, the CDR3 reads TGTGCCAGCAGCTTCACAGGGGATCTAGCCAAAAACATTCAGTACTTC. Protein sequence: CASSFTGDLAKNIQYF.

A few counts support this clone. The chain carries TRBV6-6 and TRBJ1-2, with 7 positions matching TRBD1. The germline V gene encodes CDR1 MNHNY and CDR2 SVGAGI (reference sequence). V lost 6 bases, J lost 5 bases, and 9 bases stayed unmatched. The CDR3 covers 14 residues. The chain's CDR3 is CASRGTGTEYGYTF. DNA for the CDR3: TGTGCCAGCAGGGGTACCGGGACAGAGTATGGCTACACCTTC.

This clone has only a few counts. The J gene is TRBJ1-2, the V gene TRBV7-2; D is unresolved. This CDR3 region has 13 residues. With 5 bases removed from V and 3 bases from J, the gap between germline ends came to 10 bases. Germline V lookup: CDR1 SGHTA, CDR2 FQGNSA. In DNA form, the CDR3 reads TGTGCCAGCAGCCCCGGGCCATACTATGGCTACACCTTC. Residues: CASSPGPYYGYTF. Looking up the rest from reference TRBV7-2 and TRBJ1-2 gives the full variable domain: GAGVSQSPSNKVTEKGKDVELRCDPISGHTALYWYRQSLGQGLEFLIYFQGNSAPDKSGLPSDRFSAERTGGSVSTLTIQRTQQEDSAVYLCASSPGPYYGYTFGSGTRLTVV.

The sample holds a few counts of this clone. Here the CDR3 DNA reads TGTGCCAGCAGACAGGGGGATAGGAATGAGCAGTTCTTC. Protein sequence: CASRQGDRNEQFF. This sequence joins TRBV27 and TRBJ2-1; TRBD1 agrees at 8 bases. With 6 bases clipped from V and 7 bases from J, the junction kept 5 bases outside the gene matches. The germline gives CDR1 MNHEY, CDR2 SMNVEV (reference sequence). This CDR3 has 13 amino acids.

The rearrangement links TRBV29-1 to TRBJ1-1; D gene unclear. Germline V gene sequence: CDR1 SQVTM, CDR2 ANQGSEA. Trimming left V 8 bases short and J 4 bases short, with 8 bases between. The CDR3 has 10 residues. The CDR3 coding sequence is TGCAGCAGCGGGGTCACTGAAGCTTTCTTT. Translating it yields CSSGVTEAFF.

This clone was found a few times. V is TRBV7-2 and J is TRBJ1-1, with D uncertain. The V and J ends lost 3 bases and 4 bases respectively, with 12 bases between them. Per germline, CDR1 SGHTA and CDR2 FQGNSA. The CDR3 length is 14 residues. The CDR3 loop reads CASSLARESTEAFF. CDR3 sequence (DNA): TGTGCCAGCAGCTTGGCGAGGGAGAGCACTGAAGCTTTCTTT.

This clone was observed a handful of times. The CDR3 spells CASSLEGTSGTNTGELFF. CDR3 nucleotide sequence: TGCGCCAGCAGCTTGGAAGGGACTAGCGGCACGAACACCGGGGAGCTGTTTTTT. The chain combines TRBV5-1 with TRBJ2-2; 11 bases line up with TRBD2. V shed 0 bases, J shed 0 bases, and the junction held 4 bases outside the gene matches. The CDR3 loop spans 18 amino acids. CDR1 is SGHRS and CDR2 is YFSETQ in the germline V gene.